These 16 T cell receptor beta chains originate from one sample sequenced in a study of regulatory T cells in long-lasting Graves disease. Assembly of TCR beta libraries relied on iRepertoire HTBI primers together with Arm-PCR of CDR3 regions. TCRdb re-called the multiplex PCR reads through MiXCR, storing one row per CDR3 protein. The sample has hundreds of thousands of distinct CDR3 sequences; 20% to 25% are singletons. Time point meaning: persistent/refractory GD, antithyroid drugs over 5 years with positive TRAb. PBMC RNA was the source of the TCR library. The specimen was peripheral blood mononuclear cells (PBMCs), collected when the disease was refractory, from a patient treated with antithyroid drugs. Every receptor here comes from a female donor with Graves disease.

This clonotype was seen ten or more times. This rearrangement joins TRBV12-3 or TRBV12-4 to TRBJ2-2; 8 bases align to TRBD1. This CDR3 has 17 amino acids. Trimming took 6 bases from V and 7 from J; bases not matched to a gene: 16. The CDR3 bases are TGTGCCAGCAGACGCCAGGGGGCGCGGATTTCTGGCGGGGAGCTGTTTTTT. Its protein product is CASRRQGARISGGELFF.

Comment on this clonotype: A single base separates this from a much larger clone, so it may be a read error. This sequence joins TRBV27 and TRBJ2-7, with 7 bases identical to TRBD1. Germline-derived CDR1 and CDR2 are MNHEY and SMNVEV (reference sequence). Unmatched junction bases numbered 9, after V lost 8 bases and J lost 2 bases. The CDR3 is 14 residues long. The chain's CDR3 is CASGSGQTPYEQYF. The CDR3 bases are TGTGCCAGCGGTTCGGGACAGACCCCCTACGAGCAGTACTTC.

The chain joins TRBV20-1 to TRBJ1-5, with D possibly being TRBD1 (6 bases). The V and J ends lost 5 bases and 4 bases respectively, with 12 bases between them. The CDR3 runs 13 residues. The germline V gene has CDR1 DFQATT and CDR2 SNEGSKA (reference sequence). CDR3: CSAGGTSNQPQHF. The CDR3 region has the DNA TGCAGTGCTGGCGGGACATCTAATCAGCCCCAGCATTTT.

This clonotype has ten or more counts. The V and J genes are TRBV20-1 and TRBJ2-7, with TRBD2 matching 9 bases. The CDR3 runs 15 residues. V shed 1 base and J 3 bases; nucleotides not matched to a gene: 7. Germline V gives CDR1 DFQATT, CDR2 SNEGSKA (reference sequence). The DNA for the CDR3 is TGCAGTGCTAGAGTTAGCGGGAGCCGAATCTACGAGCAGTACTTC. Translated, it gives CSARVSGSRIYEQYF.

This clonotype was observed a handful of times. The gene calls are TRBV7-8 and TRBJ2-2, with TRBD1 identical over 7 bases. Germline V gene data show CDR1 as SGHVS and CDR2 as FQNEAQ. J was trimmed by 3 bases and V by 6 bases; bases with no gene match: 4. The CDR3 runs 14 residues. The CDR3 region is CASRNRGYTGELFF. CDR3 nucleotide sequence: TGTGCCAGCAGGAACAGGGGATACACCGGGGAGCTGTTTTTT.

V usage is TRBV6-1 and J usage is TRBJ1-1; 9 bases are a match to TRBD1. CDR1 and CDR2 (germline): MNHNS, SASEGT. Losses at the gene ends were 6 bases for V and 1 base for J; bases not matched to a gene: 9. The CDR3 sequence is 16 residues long. CDR3 nucleotide sequence: TGTGCCAGCAGCCCGGGACAGGGTTGGGGGAACACTGAAGCTTTCTTT. Its protein is CASSPGQGWGNTEAFF.

This clonotype occurred a few times. The V call is TRBV7-9, the J call TRBJ2-2, with 7 bases that match TRBD2. The V segment lost 2 bases and the J segment 0 bases; nucleotides outside the gene matches: 0. The germline V gene has CDR1 SEHNR and CDR2 FQNEAQ (reference sequence). This CDR3 comprises 15 residues. This CDR3 reads CASSLLAANTGELFF. The CDR3 DNA is TGTGCCAGCAGCTTACTAGCGGCGAACACCGGGGAGCTGTTTTTT.

V and J are TRBV7-9 and TRBJ1-4, with 8 bases that match TRBD1. CDR3 length equals 15 residues. Germline-derived CDR1 and CDR2 are SEHNR and FQNEAQ (reference sequence). The ends lost 7 bases at V and 0 bases at J; junction bases unmatched: 4. Written as DNA, the CDR3 is TGTGCCAGCACAGGGGGCAAAGCAACTAATGAAAAACTGTTTTTT. Translation gives CASTGGKATNEKLFF.

This clonotype has ten or more counts. V is TRBV12-3 or TRBV12-4 and J is TRBJ2-2, with 7 bases fitting TRBD2. V gave up 6 bases and J gave up 3 bases; unmatched junction bases: 13. The CDR3 loop spans 17 amino acids. The CDR3 nucleotides are TGTGCCAGCAGCCCTGAGGGGCTAGCGGTGGACACCGGGGAGCTGTTTTTT. This gives the protein CASSPEGLAVDTGELFF.

This chain uses TRBV20-1 with TRBJ2-3; perhaps D is TRBD1 or TRBD2 (5 bases each). Trimming stripped 6 bases from V and 2 bases from J, with 6 bases between. Germline-derived CDR1 and CDR2 are DFQATT and SNEGSKA (reference sequence). The CDR3 is 11 residues long. CDR3: CSAGTTDTQYF. The DNA for the CDR3 is TGCAGTGCCGGGACCACAGATACGCAGTATTTT.

V usage is TRBV6-2 or TRBV6-3 and J usage is TRBJ2-5; D is perhaps TRBD1 or TRBD2 (6 bases each). This CDR3 spans 17 amino acids. The ends were cut back, 5 bases at V and 5 bases at J, with 24 bases in the middle. The V gene's germline CDR1 is MNHEY and CDR2 SVGEGT. This CDR3 is CASSEASGAKGGETQYF. The CDR3 bases are TGTGCCAGCAGTGAAGCATCAGGGGCCAAAGGGGGGGAGACCCAGTACTTC.

The table lists this clonotype with many counts. The genes are TRBV12-3 or TRBV12-4 and TRBJ1-2, with TRBD1 as a possible D gene (5 bases). Trimming cost V 6 bases and J 4 bases, with 12 bases left between them. The CDR3 totals 13 residues. The CDR3 DNA sequence: TGTGCCAGCAGCCCAGGGATCTCCTATGGCTACACCTTC. Protein: CASSPGISYGYTF.

This clonotype was found a few times. V and J are TRBV19 and TRBJ1-5; a weak D match, TRBD1 (5 bases). This CDR3 region has 13 residues. Germline CDR1 and CDR2: LNHDA and SQIVND (reference sequence). V dropped 3 bases and J dropped 2 bases, with 5 bases sitting between them. CDR3 coding DNA: TGTGCCAGTAGTATGGGGGGCAATCAGCCCCAGCATTTT. Encoded protein: CASSMGGNQPQHF.

This clonotype was detected ten times or more. The chain couples TRBV2 to TRBJ2-7; D gene unclear. CDR1 and CDR2 (germline): SNHLY, FYNNEI. The CDR3 has 15 residues. V was pared by 1 base and J by 2 bases, with 12 bases between. The CDR3 nucleotides read TGTGCCAGCAGTGAAGGGTTAGTGCGCGCCTACGAGCAGTACTTC. Translation: CASSEGLVRAYEQYF.

This clonotype was counted only a few times. A much larger clone lies a single base off, so this may be a read error. The V and J genes are TRBV28 and TRBJ2-7, with unresolved D. CDR1 is MDHEN, CDR2 SYDVKM, per germline. The CDR3 runs 12 residues. CDR3 sequence (DNA): TGTGTCACTCGCCCGGGCTACGACGAGCAGTACTTC. As protein: CVTRPGYDEQYF.

This clonotype was counted a few times. J is TRBJ2-4 and V is TRBV11-2, with D uncertain. Trimming shortened V by 4 bases and J by 4 bases, and 5 bases separated the two germline ends. Germline assignment: CDR1 SGHAT and CDR2 FQNNGV. This CDR3 contains 12 residues. The CDR3 DNA follows: TGTGCCAGCAGCTCTTGGAAAAACATTCAGTACTTC. It translates to CASSSWKNIQYF.